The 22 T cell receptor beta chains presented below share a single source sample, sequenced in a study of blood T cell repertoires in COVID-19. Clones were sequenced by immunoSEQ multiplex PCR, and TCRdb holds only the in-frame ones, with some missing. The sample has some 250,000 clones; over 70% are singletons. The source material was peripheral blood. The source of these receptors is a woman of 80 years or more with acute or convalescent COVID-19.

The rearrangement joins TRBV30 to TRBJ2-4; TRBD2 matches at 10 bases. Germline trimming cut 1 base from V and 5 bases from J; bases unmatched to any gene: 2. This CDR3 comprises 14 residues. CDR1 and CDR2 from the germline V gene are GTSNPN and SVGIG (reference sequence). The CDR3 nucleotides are TGTGCCTGGAGTGGGGGACTAGCGCAAAACATTCAGTACTTC. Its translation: CAWSGGLAQNIQYF.

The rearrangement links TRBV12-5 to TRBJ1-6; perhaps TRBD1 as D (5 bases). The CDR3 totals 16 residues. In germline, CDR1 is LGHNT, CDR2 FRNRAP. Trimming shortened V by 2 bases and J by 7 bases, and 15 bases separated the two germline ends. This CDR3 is CASGLTRGGNNSPLHF. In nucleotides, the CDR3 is TGTGCTAGTGGTTTGACACGGGGGGGAAACAATTCACCCCTCCACTTT. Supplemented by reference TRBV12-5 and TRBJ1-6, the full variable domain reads DARVTQTPRHKVTEMGQEVTMRCQPILGHNTVFWYRQTMMQGLELLAYFRNRAPLDDSGMPKDRFSAEMPDATLATLKIQPSEPRDSAVYFCASGLTRGGNNSPLHFGNGTRLTVT.

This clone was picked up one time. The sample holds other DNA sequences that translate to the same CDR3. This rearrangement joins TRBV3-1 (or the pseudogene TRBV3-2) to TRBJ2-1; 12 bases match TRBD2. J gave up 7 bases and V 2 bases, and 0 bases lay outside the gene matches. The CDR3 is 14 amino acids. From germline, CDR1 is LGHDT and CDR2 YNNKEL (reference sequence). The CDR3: CASSQLAGGNEQFF. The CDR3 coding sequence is TGTGCCAGCAGCCAACTAGCGGGAGGGAATGAGCAGTTCTTC.

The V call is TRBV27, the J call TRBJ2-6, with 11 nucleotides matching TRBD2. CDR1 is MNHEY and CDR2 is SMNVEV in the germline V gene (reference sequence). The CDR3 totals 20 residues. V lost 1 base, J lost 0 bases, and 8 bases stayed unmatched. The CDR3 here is CASSLFLRTSGPSGANVLTF. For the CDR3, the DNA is TGTGCCAGCAGTTTATTTCTTCGGACTAGCGGGCCCTCTGGGGCCAACGTCCTGACTTTC.

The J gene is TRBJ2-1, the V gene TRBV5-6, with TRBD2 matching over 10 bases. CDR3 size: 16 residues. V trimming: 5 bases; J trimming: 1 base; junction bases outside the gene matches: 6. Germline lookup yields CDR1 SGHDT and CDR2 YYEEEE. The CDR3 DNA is TGTGCCAGCAGACCGATTAGCGGGGGGTCCTACAATGAGCAGTTCTTC. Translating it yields CASRPISGGSYNEQFF.

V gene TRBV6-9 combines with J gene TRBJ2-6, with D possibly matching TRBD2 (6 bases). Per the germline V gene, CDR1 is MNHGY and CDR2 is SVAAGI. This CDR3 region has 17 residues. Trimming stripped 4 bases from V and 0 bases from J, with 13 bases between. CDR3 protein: CASSFSEGSSGANVLTF. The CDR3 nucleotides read TGTGCCAGCAGTTTTTCGGAGGGGAGCTCTGGGGCCAACGTCCTGACTTTC.

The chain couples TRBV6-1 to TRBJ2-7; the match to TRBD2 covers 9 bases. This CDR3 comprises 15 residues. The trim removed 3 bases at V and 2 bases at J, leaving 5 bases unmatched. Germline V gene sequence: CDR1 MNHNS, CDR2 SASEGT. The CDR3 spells CASSDVSGGPYEQYF. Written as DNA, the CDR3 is TGTGCCAGCAGTGACGTTAGCGGGGGCCCCTACGAGCAGTACTTC.

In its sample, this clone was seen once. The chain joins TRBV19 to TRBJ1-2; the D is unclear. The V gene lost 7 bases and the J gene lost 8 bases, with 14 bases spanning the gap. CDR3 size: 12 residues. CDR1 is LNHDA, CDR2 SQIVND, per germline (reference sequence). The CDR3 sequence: CASIRPEEGYTF. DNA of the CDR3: TGTGCCAGTATTCGTCCCGAGGAGGGCTACACCTTC.

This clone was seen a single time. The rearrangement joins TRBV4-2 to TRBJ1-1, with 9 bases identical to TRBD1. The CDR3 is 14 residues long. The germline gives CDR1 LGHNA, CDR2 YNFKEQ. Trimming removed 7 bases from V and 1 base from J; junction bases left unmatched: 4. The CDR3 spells CASTQQGANTEAFF. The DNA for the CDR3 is TGTGCCAGCACTCAACAGGGGGCGAACACTGAAGCTTTCTTT.

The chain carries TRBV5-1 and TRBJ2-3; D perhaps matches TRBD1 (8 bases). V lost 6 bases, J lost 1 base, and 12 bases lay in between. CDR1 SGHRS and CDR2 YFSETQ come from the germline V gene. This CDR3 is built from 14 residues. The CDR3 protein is CASTTGGGTDTQYF. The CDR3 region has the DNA TGCGCCAGCACCACAGGGGGGGGCACAGATACGCAGTATTTT.

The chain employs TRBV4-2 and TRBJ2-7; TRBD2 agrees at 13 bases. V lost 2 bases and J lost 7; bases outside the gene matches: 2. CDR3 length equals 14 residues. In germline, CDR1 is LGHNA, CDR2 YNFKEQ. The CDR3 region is CASSQRTSGGEQYF. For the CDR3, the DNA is TGTGCCAGCAGCCAACGGACTAGCGGGGGAGAGCAGTACTTC.

CDR3 coding DNA: TGTGCCAGCAGCTTTAGCGGGGGAAGCACAGATACGCAGTATTTT. Translated: CASSFSGGSTDTQYF. The chain couples TRBV7-3 to TRBJ2-3, with 9 bases identical to TRBD2. The CDR3 contains 15 residues. Germline V gene sequence: CDR1 SGHTA, CDR2 FQGTGA. The V gene end was trimmed by 3 bases and the J gene end by 0 bases; junction bases not matched to a gene: 1.

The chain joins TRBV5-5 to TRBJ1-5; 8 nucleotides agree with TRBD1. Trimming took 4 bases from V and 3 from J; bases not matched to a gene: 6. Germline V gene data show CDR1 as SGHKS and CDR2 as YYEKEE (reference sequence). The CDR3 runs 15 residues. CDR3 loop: CASSLGQGDNQPQHF. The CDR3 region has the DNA TGTGCCAGCAGCCTCGGACAGGGAGACAATCAGCCCCAGCATTTT.

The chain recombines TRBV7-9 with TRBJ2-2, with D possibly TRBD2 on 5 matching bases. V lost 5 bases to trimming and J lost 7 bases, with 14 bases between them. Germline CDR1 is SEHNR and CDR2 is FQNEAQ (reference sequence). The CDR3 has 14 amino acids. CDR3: CASSPDGVFGELFF. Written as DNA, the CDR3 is TGTGCCAGCAGCCCCGACGGGGTATTCGGGGAGCTGTTTTTT.

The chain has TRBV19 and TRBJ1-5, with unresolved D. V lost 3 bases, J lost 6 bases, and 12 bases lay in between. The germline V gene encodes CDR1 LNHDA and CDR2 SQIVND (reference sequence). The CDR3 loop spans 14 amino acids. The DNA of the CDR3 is TGTGCCAGTAGTATCCCCTGGCGGGGTCAGCCCCAGCATTTT. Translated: CASSIPWRGQPQHF.

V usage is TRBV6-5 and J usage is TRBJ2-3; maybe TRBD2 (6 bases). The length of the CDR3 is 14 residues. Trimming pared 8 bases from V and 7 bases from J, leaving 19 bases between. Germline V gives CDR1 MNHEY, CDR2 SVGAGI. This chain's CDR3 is CASSRAGQENTQYF. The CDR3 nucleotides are TGTGCCAGCTCCAGGGCGGGGCAAGAGAATACGCAGTATTTT.

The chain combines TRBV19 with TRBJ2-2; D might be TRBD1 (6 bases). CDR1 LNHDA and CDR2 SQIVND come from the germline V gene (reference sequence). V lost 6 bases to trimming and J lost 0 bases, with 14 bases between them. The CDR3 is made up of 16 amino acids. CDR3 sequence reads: CASSTQGRSNTGELFF. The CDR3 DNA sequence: TGTGCCAGTAGCACTCAGGGGCGCTCGAACACCGGGGAGCTGTTTTTT. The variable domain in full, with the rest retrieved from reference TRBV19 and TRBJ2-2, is DGGITQSPKYLFRKEGQNVTLSCEQNLNHDAMYWYRQDPGQGLRLIYYSQIVNDFQKGDIAEGYSVSREKKESFPLTVTSAQKNPTAFYLCASSTQGRSNTGELFFGEGSRLTVL.

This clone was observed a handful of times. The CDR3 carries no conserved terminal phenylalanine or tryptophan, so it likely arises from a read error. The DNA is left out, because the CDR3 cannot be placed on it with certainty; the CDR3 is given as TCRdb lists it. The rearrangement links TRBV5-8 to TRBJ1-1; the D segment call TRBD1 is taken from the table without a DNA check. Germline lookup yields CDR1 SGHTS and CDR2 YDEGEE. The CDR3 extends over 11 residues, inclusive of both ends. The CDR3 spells CASSLVRQQLI.

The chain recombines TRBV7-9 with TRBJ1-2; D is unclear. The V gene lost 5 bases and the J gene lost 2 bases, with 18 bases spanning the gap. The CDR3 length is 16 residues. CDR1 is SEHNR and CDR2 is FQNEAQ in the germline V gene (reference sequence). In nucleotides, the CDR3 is TGTGCCAGCAGCCCCCGGTCGGGGTCCCCGAACTATGGCTACACCTTC. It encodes CASSPRSGSPNYGYTF.

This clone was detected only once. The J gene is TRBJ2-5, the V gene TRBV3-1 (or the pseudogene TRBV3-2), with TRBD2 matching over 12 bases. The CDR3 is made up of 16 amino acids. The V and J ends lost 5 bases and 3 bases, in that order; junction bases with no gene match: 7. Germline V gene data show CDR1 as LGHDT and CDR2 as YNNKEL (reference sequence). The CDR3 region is CASSALRLAGEETQYF. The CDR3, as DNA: TGTGCCAGCAGCGCGTTAAGACTAGCGGGAGAAGAGACCCAGTACTTC.

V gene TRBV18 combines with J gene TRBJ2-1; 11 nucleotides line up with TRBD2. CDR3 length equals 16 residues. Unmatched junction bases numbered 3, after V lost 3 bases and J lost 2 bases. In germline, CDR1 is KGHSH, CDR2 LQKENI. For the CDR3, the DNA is TGTGCCAGCTCACCCCTAGCGGGGGGTACCTACAATGAGCAGTTCTTC. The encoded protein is CASSPLAGGTYNEQFF.

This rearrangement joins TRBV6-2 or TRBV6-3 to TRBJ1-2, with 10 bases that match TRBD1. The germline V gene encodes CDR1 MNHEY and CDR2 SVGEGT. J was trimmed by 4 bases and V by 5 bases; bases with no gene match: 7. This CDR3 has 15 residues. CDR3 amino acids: CASSLLRDRGYGYTF. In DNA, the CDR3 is TGTGCCAGCAGTCTACTCCGGGACAGGGGCTATGGCTACACCTTC.